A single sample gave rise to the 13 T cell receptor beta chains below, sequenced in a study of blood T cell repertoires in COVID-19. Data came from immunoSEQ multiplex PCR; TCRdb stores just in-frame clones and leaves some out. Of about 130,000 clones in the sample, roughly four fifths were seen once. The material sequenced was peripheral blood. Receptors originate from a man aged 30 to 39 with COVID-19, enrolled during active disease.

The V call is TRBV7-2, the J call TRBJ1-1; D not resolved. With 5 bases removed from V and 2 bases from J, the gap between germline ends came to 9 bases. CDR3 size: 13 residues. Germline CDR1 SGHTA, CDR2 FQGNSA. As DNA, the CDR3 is TGTGCCAGCAGCCCTACCCCAAACACTGAAGCTTTCTTT. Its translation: CASSPTPNTEAFF. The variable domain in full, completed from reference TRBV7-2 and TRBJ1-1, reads GAGVSQSPSNKVTEKGKDVELRCDPISGHTALYWYRQSLGQGLEFLIYFQGNSAPDKSGLPSDRFSAERTGGSVSTLTIQRTQQEDSAVYLCASSPTPNTEAFFGQGTRLTVV.

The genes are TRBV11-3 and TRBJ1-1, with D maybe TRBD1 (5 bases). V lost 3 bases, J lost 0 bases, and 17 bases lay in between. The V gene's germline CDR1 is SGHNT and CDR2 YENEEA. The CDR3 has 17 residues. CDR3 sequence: CASSFIDRALLNTEAFF. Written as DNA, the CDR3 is TGTGCCAGCAGCTTCATCGACAGAGCGCTATTGAACACTGAAGCTTTCTTT. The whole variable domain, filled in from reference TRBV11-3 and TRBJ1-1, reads EAGVVQSPRYKIIEKKQPVAFWCNPISGHNTLYWYLQNLGQGPELLIRYENEEAVDDSQLPKDRFSAERLKGVDSTLKIQPAELGDSAVYLCASSFIDRALLNTEAFFGQGTRLTVV.

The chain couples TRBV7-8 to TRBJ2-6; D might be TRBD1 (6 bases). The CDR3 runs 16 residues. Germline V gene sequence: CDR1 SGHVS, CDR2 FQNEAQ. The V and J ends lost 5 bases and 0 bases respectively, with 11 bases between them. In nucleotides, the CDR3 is TGTGCCAGCAGCAACCGGGACAACTCTGGGGCCAACGTCCTGACTTTC. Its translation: CASSNRDNSGANVLTF.

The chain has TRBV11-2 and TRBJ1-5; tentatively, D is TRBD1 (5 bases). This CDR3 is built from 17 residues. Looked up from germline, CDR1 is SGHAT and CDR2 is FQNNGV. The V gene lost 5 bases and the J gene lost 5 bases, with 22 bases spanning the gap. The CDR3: CASSPGWTGDPDQPQHF. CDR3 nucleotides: TGTGCCAGCAGCCCGGGTTGGACGGGGGACCCAGATCAGCCCCAGCATTTT. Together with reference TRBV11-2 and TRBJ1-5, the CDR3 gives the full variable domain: EAGVAQSPRYKIIEKRQSVAFWCNPISGHATLYWYQQILGQGPKLLIQFQNNGVVDDSQLPKDRFSAERLKGVDSTLKIQPAKLEDSAVYLCASSPGWTGDPDQPQHFGDGTRLSIL.

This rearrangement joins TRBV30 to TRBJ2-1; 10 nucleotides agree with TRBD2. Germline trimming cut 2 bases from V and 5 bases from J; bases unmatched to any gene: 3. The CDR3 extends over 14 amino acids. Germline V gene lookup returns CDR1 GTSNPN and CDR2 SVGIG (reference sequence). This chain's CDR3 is CAWSPGLANNEQFF. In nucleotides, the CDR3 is TGTGCCTGGAGTCCGGGACTAGCGAACAATGAGCAGTTCTTC. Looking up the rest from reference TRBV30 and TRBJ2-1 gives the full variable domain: SQTIHQWPATLVQPVGSPLSLECTVEGTSNPNLYWYRQAAGRGLQLLFYSVGIGQISSEVPQNLSASRPQDRQFILSSKKLLLSDSGFYLCAWSPGLANNEQFFGPGTRLTVL.

This CDR3 reads CASSYVMGQHNEQFF. In nucleotides, the CDR3 is TGTGCCAGCAGTTACGTGATGGGACAGCATAATGAGCAGTTCTTC. The J gene is TRBJ2-1, the V gene TRBV6-5; 7 nucleotides match TRBD1. This CDR3 spans 15 amino acids. V shed 2 bases and J 7 bases; nucleotides not matched to a gene: 8. Germline CDR1 and CDR2: MNHEY and SVGAGI.

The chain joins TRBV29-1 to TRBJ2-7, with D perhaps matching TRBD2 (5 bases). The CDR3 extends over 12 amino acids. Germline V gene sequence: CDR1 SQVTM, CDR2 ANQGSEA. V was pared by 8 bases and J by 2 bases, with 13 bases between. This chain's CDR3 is CSIRTDTYEQYF. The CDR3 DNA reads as TGCAGCATCAGGACTGATACCTACGAGCAGTACTTC.

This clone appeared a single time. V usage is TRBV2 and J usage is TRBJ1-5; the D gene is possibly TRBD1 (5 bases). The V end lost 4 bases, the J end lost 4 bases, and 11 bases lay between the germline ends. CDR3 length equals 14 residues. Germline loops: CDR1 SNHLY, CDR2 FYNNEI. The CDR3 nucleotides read TGTGCCAGCAGTGTAAGCAGGGTAAATCAGCCCCAGCATTTT. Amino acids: CASSVSRVNQPQHF.

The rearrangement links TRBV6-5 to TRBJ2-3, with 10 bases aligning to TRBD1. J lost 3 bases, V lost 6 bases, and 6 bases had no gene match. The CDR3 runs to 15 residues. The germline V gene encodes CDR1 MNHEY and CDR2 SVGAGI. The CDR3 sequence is CASRDRGRGTDTQYF. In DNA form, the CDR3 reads TGTGCCAGCAGGGACAGGGGGAGGGGAACAGATACGCAGTATTTT.

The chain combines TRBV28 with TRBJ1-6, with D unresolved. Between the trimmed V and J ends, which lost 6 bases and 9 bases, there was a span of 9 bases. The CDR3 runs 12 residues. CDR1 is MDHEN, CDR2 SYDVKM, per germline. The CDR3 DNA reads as TGTGCCAGCAGAGCTACGGGTTCACCCCTCCACTTT. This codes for CASRATGSPLHF.

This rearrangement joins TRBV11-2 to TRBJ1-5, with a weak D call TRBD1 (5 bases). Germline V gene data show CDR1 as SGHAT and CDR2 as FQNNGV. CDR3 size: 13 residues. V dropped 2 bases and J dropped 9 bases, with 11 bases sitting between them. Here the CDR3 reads CASSLTPQGPQHF. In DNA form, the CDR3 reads TGTGCCAGCAGCTTAACCCCCCAGGGGCCCCAGCATTTT.

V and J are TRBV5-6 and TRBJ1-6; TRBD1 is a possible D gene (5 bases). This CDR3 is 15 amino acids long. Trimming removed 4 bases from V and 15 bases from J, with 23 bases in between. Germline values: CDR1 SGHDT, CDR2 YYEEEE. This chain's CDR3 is CASSPEGNRFNCLHF. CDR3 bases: TGTGCCAGCAGCCCGGAGGGGAACCGATTCAATTGCCTCCACTTT.

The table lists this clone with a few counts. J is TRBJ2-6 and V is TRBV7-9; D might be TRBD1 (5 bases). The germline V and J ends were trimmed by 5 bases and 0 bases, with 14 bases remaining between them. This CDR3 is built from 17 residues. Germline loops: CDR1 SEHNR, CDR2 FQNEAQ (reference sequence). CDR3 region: CASSQARQFSGANVLTF. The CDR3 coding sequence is TGTGCCAGCAGCCAGGCTCGACAGTTCTCTGGGGCCAACGTCCTGACTTTC.